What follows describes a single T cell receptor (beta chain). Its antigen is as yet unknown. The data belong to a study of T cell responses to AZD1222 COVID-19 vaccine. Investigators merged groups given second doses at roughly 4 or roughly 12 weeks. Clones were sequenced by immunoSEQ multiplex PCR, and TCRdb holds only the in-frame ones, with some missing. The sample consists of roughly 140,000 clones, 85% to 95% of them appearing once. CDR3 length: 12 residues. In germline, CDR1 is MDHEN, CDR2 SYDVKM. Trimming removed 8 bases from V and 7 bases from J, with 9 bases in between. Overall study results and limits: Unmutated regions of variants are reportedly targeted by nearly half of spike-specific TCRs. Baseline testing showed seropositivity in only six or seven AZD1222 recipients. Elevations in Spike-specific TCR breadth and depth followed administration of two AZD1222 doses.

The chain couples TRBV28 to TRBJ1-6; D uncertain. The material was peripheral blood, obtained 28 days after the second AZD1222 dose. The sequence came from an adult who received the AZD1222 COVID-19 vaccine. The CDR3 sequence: CASLTVNSPLHF. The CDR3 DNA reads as TGTGCCAGCCTTACAGTGAATTCACCCCTCCACTTT.